Listed below are T cell receptor beta chains from one sample, sequenced in a study of metastatic and nonmetastatic thyroid tumors. TCRdb reanalyzed the PCR reads via MiXCR. Among about 56,000 clones listed, 30% were seen once. Sequences were obtained from blood. Receptor source: a female donor with papillary thyroid cancer or a benign thyroid nodule (not recorded which). Some clones in this sample may be carry-over from other donors' samples. CDR3s include the opening cysteine and the closing phenylalanine or tryptophan. The D gene is left open where the match is weak. Clone size is not always given. Where it is, it says once, few, many or a class for expanded clones.

CASSLVAGQVSGNTIYF,TGCGCCAGCAGCTTGGTAGCGGGACAGGTCTCTGGAAACACCATATATTTT,TRBV5-1,TRBJ1-3,TRBD1,.
CASSTTQGMNTEAFF,TGTGCCAGCAGCACAACACAGGGGATGAACACTGAAGCTTTCTTT,TRBV7-9,TRBJ1-1,TRBD1,.
CASSPPFQGNTEAFF,TGTGCCAGCTCACCACCGTTCCAGGGGAACACTGAAGCTTTCTTT,TRBV18,TRBJ1-1,.,.
CASSEAPGEVEKLFF,TGTGCCAGCAGTGAAGCTCCGGGTGAAGTTGAAAAACTGTTTTTT,TRBV2,TRBJ1-4,.,many
CASSYSREDYEQYF,TGTGCCAGCAGTTACTCGAGGGAGGACTACGAGCAGTACTTC,TRBV6-2/TRBV6-3,TRBJ2-7,.,few
CASSTTSGETQYF,TGTGCCAGCTCAACGACTAGCGGGGAGACCCAGTACTTC,TRBV18,TRBJ2-5,TRBD2,.
CATRGGRETQYF,TGTGCCACCAGGGGGGGGCGGGAGACCCAGTACTTC,TRBV28,TRBJ2-5,.,.
CASSDEQTNSPLHF,TGTGCCAGCAGTGACGAGCAGACAAATTCACCCCTCCACTTT,TRBV6-4,TRBJ1-6,.,.
CASSRPGQREKLFF,TGTGCCAGCAGTCGCCCGGGACAACGTGAAAAACTGTTTTTT,TRBV27,TRBJ1-4,.,medium-sized
CASSPPDRLYEQYF,TGTGCCAGCTCACCACCGGACAGACTCTACGAGCAGTACTTC,TRBV18,TRBJ2-7,.,.
CASSLTVNSYEQYF,TGTGCCAGCAGTTTGACAGTTAACTCCTACGAGCAGTACTTC,TRBV27,TRBJ2-7,.,.
CASSQEGGFTAFF,TGTGCCAGCAGCCAAGAGGGCGGGTTTACAGCTTTCTTT,TRBV4-2,TRBJ1-1,.,.
CSASRLSDTQYF,TGCAGTGCTAGTAGGCTATCGGATACGCAGTATTTT,TRBV20-1,TRBJ2-3,.,many
CSARRDRGLEKLFF,TGCAGTGCTAGACGGGACAGGGGGCTTGAAAAACTGTTTTTT,TRBV20-1,TRBJ1-4,TRBD1,.
CASSLTGSYTGELFF,TGTGCCAGCAGCCTGACAGGGTCTTATACCGGGGAGCTGTTTTTT,TRBV2,TRBJ2-2,TRBD1,.
CASRGGTGELFF,TGTGCCAGCAGGGGCGGTACCGGGGAGCTGTTTTTT,TRBV6-1,TRBJ2-2,.,few
CAVPSGTGDNSPLHF,TGTGCTGTCCCCTCCGGGACAGGGGACAATTCACCCCTCCACTTT,TRBV7-7,TRBJ1-6,TRBD1,.
CASSFRGSGTGIRELFF,TGTGCCAGCAGTTTTAGAGGTTCCGGGACGGGGATCAGGGAGCTGTTTTTT,TRBV12-3/TRBV12-4,TRBJ2-2,.,few
CASSRTGETGELFF,TGTGCCAGCAGTCGGACAGGGGAAACCGGGGAGCTGTTTTTT,TRBV6-1,TRBJ2-2,TRBD1,few
CASSWRAGAAKKNEQFF,TGTGCCAGCAGTTGGCGGGCGGGTGCAGCGAAAAAAAATGAGCAGTTCTTC,TRBV6-5,TRBJ2-1,.,.
CASRTDRAGYEQYF,TGTGCCAGCAGAACGGACAGGGCGGGATACGAGCAGTACTTC,TRBV6-1,TRBJ2-7,TRBD1,.
CASSPRGPGANVLTF,TGTGCCAGCAGCCCCAGGGGGCCAGGGGCCAACGTCCTGACTTTC,TRBV7-2,TRBJ2-6,TRBD1,.
CASSSSNSPLHF,TGTGCCAGCAGCAGCAGTAATTCACCCCTCCACTTT,TRBV9,TRBJ1-6,.,.
CASSTLMAGGYHYGYTF,TGTGCCAGCAGTACGCTAATGGCAGGGGGTTATCACTATGGCTACACCTTC,TRBV27,TRBJ1-2,TRBD1,few
CASSDPGQGLGREKLFF,TGCGCCAGCAGTGATCCGGGACAGGGGTTGGGGCGAGAAAAACTGTTTTTT,TRBV10-2,TRBJ1-4,TRBD1,few